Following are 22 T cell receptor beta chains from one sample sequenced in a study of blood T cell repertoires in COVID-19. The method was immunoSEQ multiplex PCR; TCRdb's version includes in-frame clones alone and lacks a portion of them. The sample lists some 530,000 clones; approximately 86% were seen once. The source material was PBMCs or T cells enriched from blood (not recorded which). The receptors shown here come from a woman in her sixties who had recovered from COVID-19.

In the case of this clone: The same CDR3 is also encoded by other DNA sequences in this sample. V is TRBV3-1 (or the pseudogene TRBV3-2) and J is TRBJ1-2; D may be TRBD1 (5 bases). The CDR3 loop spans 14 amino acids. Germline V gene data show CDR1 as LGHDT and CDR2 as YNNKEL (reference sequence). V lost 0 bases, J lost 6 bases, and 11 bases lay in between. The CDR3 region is CASSQDRRADGYTF. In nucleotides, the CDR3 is TGTGCCAGCAGCCAAGATCGCAGGGCTGATGGCTACACCTTC.

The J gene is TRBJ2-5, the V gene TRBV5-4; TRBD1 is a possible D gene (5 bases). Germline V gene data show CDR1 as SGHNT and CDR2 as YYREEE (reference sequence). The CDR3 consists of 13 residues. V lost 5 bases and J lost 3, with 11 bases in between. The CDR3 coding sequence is TGTGCCAGCAGTTGGACACCTGAAGAGACCCAGTACTTC. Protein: CASSWTPEETQYF.

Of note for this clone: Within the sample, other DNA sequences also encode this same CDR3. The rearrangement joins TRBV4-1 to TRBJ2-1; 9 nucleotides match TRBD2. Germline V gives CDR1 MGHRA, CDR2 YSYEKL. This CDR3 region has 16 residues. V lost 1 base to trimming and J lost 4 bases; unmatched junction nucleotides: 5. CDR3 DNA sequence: TGCGCCAGCAGCCAAGGGCTAGCGGGGACTTACAATGAGCAGTTCTTC. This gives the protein CASSQGLAGTYNEQFF.

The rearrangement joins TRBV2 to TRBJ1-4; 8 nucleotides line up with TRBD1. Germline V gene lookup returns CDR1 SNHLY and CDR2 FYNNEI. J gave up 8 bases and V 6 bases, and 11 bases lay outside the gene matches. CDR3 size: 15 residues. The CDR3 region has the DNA TGTGCCAGCAGGGGAGTTAGGACAGGGCAGGAAAAACTGTTTTTT. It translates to CASRGVRTGQEKLFF.

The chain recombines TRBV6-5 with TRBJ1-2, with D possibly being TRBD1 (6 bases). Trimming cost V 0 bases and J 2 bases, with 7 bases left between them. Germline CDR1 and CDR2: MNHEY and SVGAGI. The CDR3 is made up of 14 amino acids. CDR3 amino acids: CASSYSTGNYGYTF. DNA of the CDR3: TGTGCCAGCAGTTACTCAACAGGGAACTATGGCTACACCTTC.

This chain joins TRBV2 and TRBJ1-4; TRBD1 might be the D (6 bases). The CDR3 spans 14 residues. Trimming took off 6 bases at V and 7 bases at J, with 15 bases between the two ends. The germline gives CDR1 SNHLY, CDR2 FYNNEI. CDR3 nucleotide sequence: TGTGCCAGCAGGACGGGGGGGACAACTGAAAAACTGTTTTTT. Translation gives CASRTGGTTEKLFF.

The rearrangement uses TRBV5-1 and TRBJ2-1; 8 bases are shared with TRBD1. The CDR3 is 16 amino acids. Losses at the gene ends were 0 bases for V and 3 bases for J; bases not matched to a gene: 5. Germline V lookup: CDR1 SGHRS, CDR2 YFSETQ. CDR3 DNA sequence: TGCGCCAGCAGCTTGGTGGACAGGGACCACTACAATGAGCAGTTCTTC. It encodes CASSLVDRDHYNEQFF.

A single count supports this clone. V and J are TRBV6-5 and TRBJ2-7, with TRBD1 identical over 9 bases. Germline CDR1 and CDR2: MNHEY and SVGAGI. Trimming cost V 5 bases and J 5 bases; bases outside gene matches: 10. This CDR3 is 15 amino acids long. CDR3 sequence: CASSTTGTGSHEQYF. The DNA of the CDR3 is TGTGCCAGCAGTACCACCGGGACAGGGAGCCACGAGCAGTACTTC.

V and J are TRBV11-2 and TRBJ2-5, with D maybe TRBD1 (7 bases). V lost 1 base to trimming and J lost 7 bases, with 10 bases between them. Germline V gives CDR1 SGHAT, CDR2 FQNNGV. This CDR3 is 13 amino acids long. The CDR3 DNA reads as TGTGCCAGCAGCTTAGGACAGGGAGGGACCCAGTACTTC. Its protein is CASSLGQGGTQYF.

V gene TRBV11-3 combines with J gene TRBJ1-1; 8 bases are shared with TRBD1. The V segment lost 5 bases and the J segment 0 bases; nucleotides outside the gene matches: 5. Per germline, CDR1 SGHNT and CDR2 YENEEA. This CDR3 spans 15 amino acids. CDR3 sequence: CASSARDRLNTEAFF. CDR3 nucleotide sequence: TGTGCCAGCAGCGCGCGGGACAGGTTGAACACTGAAGCTTTCTTT. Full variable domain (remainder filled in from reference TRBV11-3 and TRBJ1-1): EAGVVQSPRYKIIEKKQPVAFWCNPISGHNTLYWYLQNLGQGPELLIRYENEEAVDDSQLPKDRFSAERLKGVDSTLKIQPAELGDSAVYLCASSARDRLNTEAFFGQGTRLTVV.

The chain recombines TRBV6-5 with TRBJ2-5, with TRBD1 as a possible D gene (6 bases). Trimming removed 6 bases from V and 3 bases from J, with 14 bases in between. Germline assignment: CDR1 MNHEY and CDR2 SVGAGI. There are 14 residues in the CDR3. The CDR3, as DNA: TGTGCCAGCAGACCCAGCAGGGGTAAAGAGACCCAGTACTTC. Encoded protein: CASRPSRGKETQYF.

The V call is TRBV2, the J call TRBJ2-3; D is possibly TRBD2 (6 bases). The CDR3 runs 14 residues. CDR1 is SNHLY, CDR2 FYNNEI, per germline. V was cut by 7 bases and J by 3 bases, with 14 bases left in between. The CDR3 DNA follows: TGTGCCAGCAACCGGGGGTTGGAGACAGATACGCAGTATTTT. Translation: CASNRGLETDTQYF.

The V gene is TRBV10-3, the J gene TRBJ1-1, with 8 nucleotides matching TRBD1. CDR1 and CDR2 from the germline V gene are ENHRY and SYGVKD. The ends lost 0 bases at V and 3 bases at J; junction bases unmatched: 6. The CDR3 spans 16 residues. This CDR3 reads CAISESGQGRDTEAFF. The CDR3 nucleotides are TGTGCCATCAGTGAGTCTGGACAGGGAAGGGACACTGAAGCTTTCTTT.

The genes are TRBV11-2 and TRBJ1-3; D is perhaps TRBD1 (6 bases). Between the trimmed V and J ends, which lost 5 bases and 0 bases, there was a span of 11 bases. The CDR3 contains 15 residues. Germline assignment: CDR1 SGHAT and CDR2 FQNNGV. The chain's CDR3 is CASSGRTASGNTIYF. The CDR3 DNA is TGTGCCAGCAGCGGGCGGACAGCCTCTGGAAACACCATATATTTT.

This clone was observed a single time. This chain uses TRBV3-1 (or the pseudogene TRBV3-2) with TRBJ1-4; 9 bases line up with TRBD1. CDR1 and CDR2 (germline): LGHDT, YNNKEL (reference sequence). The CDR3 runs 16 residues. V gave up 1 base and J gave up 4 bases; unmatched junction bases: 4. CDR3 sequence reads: CASSQGGQGINEKLFF. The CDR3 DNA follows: TGTGCCAGCAGCCAAGGAGGACAGGGGATTAATGAAAAACTGTTTTTT.

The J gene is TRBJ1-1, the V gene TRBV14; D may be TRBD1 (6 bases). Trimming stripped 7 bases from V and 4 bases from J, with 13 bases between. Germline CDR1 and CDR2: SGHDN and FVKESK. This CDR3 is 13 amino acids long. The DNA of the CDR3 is TGTGCCAGCACCACAGGGCTGGGCACTGAAGCTTTCTTT. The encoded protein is CASTTGLGTEAFF.

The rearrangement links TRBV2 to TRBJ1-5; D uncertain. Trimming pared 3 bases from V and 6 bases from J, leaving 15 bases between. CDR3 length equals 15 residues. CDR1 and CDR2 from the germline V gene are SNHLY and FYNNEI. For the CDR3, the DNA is TGTGCCAGCAGTGACCTGGTGCGGGCGAGTCAGCCCCAGCATTTT. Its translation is CASSDLVRASQPQHF.

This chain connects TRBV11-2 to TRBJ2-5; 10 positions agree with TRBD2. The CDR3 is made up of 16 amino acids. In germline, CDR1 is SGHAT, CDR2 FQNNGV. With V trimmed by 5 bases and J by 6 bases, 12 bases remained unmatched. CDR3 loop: CASSPIAGGGVKTQYF. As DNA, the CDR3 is TGTGCCAGCAGCCCTATAGCGGGGGGAGGGGTAAAGACCCAGTACTTC.

This CDR3 is CASSLPGTGRYEQYV. The CDR3 nucleotides read TGTGCCAGCAGCCTCCCCGGGACAGGCCGCTACGAGCAGTACGTC. The V call is TRBV6-5, the J call TRBJ2-7; 8 bases fit TRBD1. CDR3 size: 15 residues. Germline assignment: CDR1 MNHEY and CDR2 SVGAGI. The V segment lost 6 bases and the J segment 3 bases; nucleotides outside the gene matches: 10.

The CDR3 coding sequence is TGTGCCACCAGTGATCGGACAGGGGAGACTTACAATGAGCAGTTCTTC. The encoded protein is CATSDRTGETYNEQFF. This chain uses TRBV24-1 with TRBJ2-1; 9 bases line up with TRBD1. After removal of 3 bases from V and 4 bases from J, the junction contained 6 bases not matched to a gene. The CDR3 contains 16 residues. Germline V lookup: CDR1 KGHDR, CDR2 SFDVKD.

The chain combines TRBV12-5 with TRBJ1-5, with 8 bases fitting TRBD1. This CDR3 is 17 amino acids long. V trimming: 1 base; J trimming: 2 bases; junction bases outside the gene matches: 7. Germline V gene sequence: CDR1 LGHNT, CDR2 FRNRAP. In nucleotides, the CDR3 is TGTGCTAGTGGTTTGGGCGGACAGGGAAGAGGCAATCAGCCCCAGCATTTT. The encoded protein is CASGLGGQGRGNQPQHF.

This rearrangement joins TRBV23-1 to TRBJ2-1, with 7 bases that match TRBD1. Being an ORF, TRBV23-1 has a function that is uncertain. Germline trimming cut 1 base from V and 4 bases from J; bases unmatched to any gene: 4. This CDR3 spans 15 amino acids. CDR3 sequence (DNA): TGCGCCAGCAGTCAATATGGGACAGTTTACAATGAGCAGTTCTTC. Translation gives CASSQYGTVYNEQFF.